The clone carrying this T cell receptor beta chain was detected only once. The CDR3 has 14 residues. Germline loops: CDR1 SNHLY, CDR2 FYNNEI. V lost 6 bases and J lost 4; bases outside the gene matches: 9. Original methodology: Amplified reference gene primers provided the basis for estimating nucleated cell counts. Generated by immunoSEQ multiplex PCR, the TCRdb table keeps only in-frame clones and is missing some. The V and J calls and clone size come from that table; D and trimming were worked out from the DNA. Among under 250,000 clones listed, around 90% were seen once. This sample stems from a study of blood T cell repertoires in COVID-19. Study-level information: Specimens from acute and convalescent COVID-19 originated in the United States, Italy and Spain. From T cells, B-cell-depleted T cells, or PBMCs came the material, which was cDNA or gDNA.

Sequencing was done on a sample of peripheral blood. The sequence was collected from a man between 25 and 39 years old with acute or convalescent COVID-19. This chain links TRBV2 with TRBJ2-7; 7 bases map to TRBD2. This chain's CDR3 is CASRPREVDYEQYF. CDR3 coding DNA: TGTGCCAGCAGACCTCGGGAGGTTGATTACGAGCAGTACTTC.